Listed here are 32 T cell receptor beta chains from one sample, sequenced in a study of T cell repertoires in cytomegalovirus infection (dated by TCRdb to between 2019 and 2020). In light of the paper, this sample's treatment or condition label describes: in vitro stimulation with specific CMV peptide epitopes to enrich CMV-specific T cells. TCRdb shows the sequencer as Illumina HiSeq 1500. Through fastp at Q25 and MiXCR, TCRdb rebuilt clones from the public reads, retaining in-frame beta chains. For every CDR3 protein sequence, its rows merge into one entry that carries the most common genes and DNA. The sample yields about 770,000 distinct CDR3 sequences; 25% to 35% were counted once. The ten biggest clones cover about an eighth of the sample. Their antigens are not known. The sample here was cultured CD8+ T cells from PBMCs, taken from culture after CMV antigen stimulation. The receptor set was obtained from a human donor in good health (CMV status not recorded). Some clones in this sample may be carry-over from other donors' samples.

This chain joins TRBV6-5 and TRBJ2-2; the match to TRBD2 covers 13 bases. CDR1 and CDR2 from the germline V gene are MNHEY and SVGAGI. This CDR3 spans 18 amino acids. V lost 0 bases and J lost 7; bases outside the gene matches: 8. The CDR3 bases are TGTGCCAGCAGTTACTCCCGACTAGCGGGGGGACCCGACGGGGAGCTGTTTTTT. Amino acid sequence: CASSYSRLAGGPDGELFF.

The chain carries TRBV27 and TRBJ2-7; unclear D gene. In germline, CDR1 is MNHEY, CDR2 SMNVEV (reference sequence). With 3 bases removed from V and 2 bases from J, the gap between germline ends came to 14 bases. The CDR3 runs to 15 residues. DNA of the CDR3: TGTGCCAGCAGTTTTATAGGACGTTTAACCTACGAGCAGTACTTC. This gives the protein CASSFIGRLTYEQYF.

V and J are TRBV29-1 and TRBJ2-6; no definite D call. Germline V lookup: CDR1 SQVTM, CDR2 ANQGSEA. The V end was cut by 5 bases, the J end by 4 bases, with 12 bases between. The CDR3 loop spans 14 amino acids. In DNA, the CDR3 is TGCAGCGTTCTCTCCGGCGCGGGGGCCAACGTCCTGACTTTC. Protein product: CSVLSGAGANVLTF.

The chain is built from TRBV20-1 and TRBJ2-3; 12 bases align to TRBD2. Germline V gene lookup returns CDR1 DFQATT and CDR2 SNEGSKA (reference sequence). The CDR3 is made up of 18 amino acids. The V segment lost 6 bases and the J segment 2 bases; nucleotides outside the gene matches: 15. DNA for the CDR3: TGCAGTGCCCCGACTAGCGGGGGAGCAGATTCCCCCACAGATACGCAGTATTTT. This codes for CSAPTSGGADSPTDTQYF.

This clonotype was counted many times. This sequence joins TRBV7-3 and TRBJ2-1; D possibly corresponds to TRBD1 (6 bases). Germline CDR1 SGHTA, CDR2 FQGTGA. Between the trimmed V and J ends, which lost 1 base and 5 bases, there was a span of 9 bases. The CDR3 sequence is 14 residues long. The CDR3 region is CASSLIWTDNEQFF. The CDR3 nucleotides read TGTGCCAGCAGCTTAATATGGACAGACAATGAGCAGTTCTTC.

A few counts support this clonotype. J is TRBJ2-7 and V is TRBV7-9; a weak D match, TRBD1 (5 bases). Germline CDR1 reads SEHNR; CDR2 reads FQNEAQ (reference sequence). The CDR3 runs to 14 residues. V was pared by 5 bases and J by 4 bases, with 15 bases between. The CDR3 bases are TGTGCCAGCAGCACGACAGAGGAACTTTACGAGCAGTACTTC. As protein: CASSTTEELYEQYF. The variable domain in full, with the rest retrieved from reference TRBV7-9 and TRBJ2-7, is DTGVSQNPRHKITKRGQNVTFRCDPISEHNRLYWYRQTLGQGPEFLTYFQNEAQLEKSRLLSDRFSAERPKGSFSTLEIQRTEQGDSAMYLCASSTTEELYEQYFGPGTRLTVT.

At least ten counts were recorded for this clonotype. The chain employs TRBV7-2 and TRBJ1-1, with D unresolved. The V gene's germline CDR1 is SGHTA and CDR2 FQGNSA. The CDR3 is made up of 11 amino acids. Trimming took off 3 bases at V and 9 bases at J, with 8 bases between the two ends. The DNA for the CDR3 is TGTGCCAGCAGCTTCCCCCCCCAAGCTTTCTTT. Translation: CASSFPPQAFF.

The chain links TRBV4-1 to TRBJ1-6; no firm D call. The CDR3 totals 15 residues. Per the germline V gene, CDR1 is MGHRA and CDR2 is YSYEKL. Deletions cut 1 base from V and 7 bases from J, with 11 bases between. The CDR3 is CASSQVREENSPLHF. The CDR3 DNA is TGCGCCAGCAGCCAAGTAAGGGAGGAGAATTCACCCCTCCACTTT.

The chain links TRBV27 to TRBJ2-5; D is undetermined. Germline CDR1 is MNHEY and CDR2 is SMNVEV (reference sequence). The CDR3 covers 14 residues. Trimming cost V 4 bases and J 3 bases, with 12 bases left between them. CDR3: CASSSSSVKETQYF. As DNA, the CDR3 is TGTGCCAGCAGTTCCAGCTCAGTTAAAGAGACCCAGTACTTC.

The sample holds a few counts of this clonotype. The chain combines TRBV27 with TRBJ1-1; a possible D gene is TRBD1 (5 bases). The germline CDR1 and CDR2 sequences are MNHEY and SMNVEV (reference sequence). Between the trimmed V and J ends, which lost 3 bases and 7 bases, there was a span of 12 bases. CDR3 length equals 13 residues. CDR3 bases: TGTGCCAGCAGTTTCCATAGGGGTGGTGAAGCTTTCTTT. This encodes CASSFHRGGEAFF.

The chain has TRBV27 and TRBJ1-6; 7 bases line up with TRBD1. Germline V gene lookup returns CDR1 MNHEY and CDR2 SMNVEV (reference sequence). After removal of 4 bases from V and 7 bases from J, the junction contained 7 bases not matched to a gene. The CDR3 runs to 15 residues. The CDR3 region is CASSSKSGQNSPLHF. Written as DNA, the CDR3 is TGTGCCAGCAGTTCTAAATCGGGACAGAATTCACCCCTCCACTTT.

The sample holds a few counts of this clonotype. This chain links TRBV6-1 with TRBJ2-6; D uncertain. CDR1 and CDR2 (germline): MNHNS, SASEGT. This CDR3 is built from 14 residues. Trimming left V 5 bases short and J 0 bases short, with 5 bases between. CDR3 sequence reads: CASSHYSGANVLTF. For the CDR3, the DNA is TGTGCCAGCAGTCACTACTCTGGGGCCAACGTCCTGACTTTC.

This clonotype was observed many times. J is TRBJ2-3 and V is TRBV7-2; 10 nucleotides match TRBD2. The J segment lost 4 bases and the V segment lost 5 bases, leaving 6 bases of the junction unmatched. The germline V gene encodes CDR1 SGHTA and CDR2 FQGNSA. The CDR3 contains 15 residues. Here the CDR3 reads CASSPPAGGSDTQYF. Written as DNA, the CDR3 is TGTGCCAGCAGCCCGCCAGCGGGGGGGTCAGATACGCAGTATTTT.

V usage is TRBV6-6 and J usage is TRBJ2-2, with 8 bases identical to TRBD1. V lost 6 bases, J lost 6 bases, and 9 bases stayed unmatched. The CDR3 has 15 amino acids. Germline CDR1 and CDR2: MNHNY and SVGAGI (reference sequence). The CDR3 loop is CASRHSTGVAGELFF. The DNA for the CDR3 is TGTGCCAGCAGGCACTCGACAGGGGTAGCCGGGGAGCTGTTTTTT.

This clonotype was counted only a few times. The genes are TRBV6-5 and TRBJ2-1, with D unresolved. Looked up from germline, CDR1 is MNHEY and CDR2 is SVGAGI. The V end was cut by 1 base, the J end by 10 bases, with 11 bases between. CDR3 size: 13 residues. CDR3 in DNA: TGTGCCAGCAGTTACTTGTATGGGCAGGAGCAGTTCTTC. Its protein is CASSYLYGQEQFF.

This clonotype was detected only a few times. The chain combines TRBV7-9 with TRBJ1-2; possible D gene TRBD1, 5 bases. V dropped 4 bases and J dropped 2 bases, with 14 bases sitting between them. Germline-derived CDR1 and CDR2 are SEHNR and FQNEAQ (reference sequence). There are 15 residues in the CDR3. The CDR3 here is CASSSYTGNNYGYTF. The CDR3 DNA sequence: TGTGCCAGCAGCTCCTACACAGGAAACAACTATGGCTACACCTTC.

Only a few counts were recorded for this clonotype. This chain joins TRBV5-1 and TRBJ1-1; D may be TRBD1 (5 bases). Germline V gives CDR1 SGHRS, CDR2 YFSETQ. V lost 0 bases and J 5 bases, leaving 20 bases between the germline ends. This CDR3 has 17 residues. CDR3: CASSLAFGQGRSTEAFF. The CDR3 nucleotides read TGCGCCAGCAGCTTGGCCTTCGGGCAGGGAAGGTCTACTGAAGCTTTCTTT. Variable domain in full (rest from reference TRBV5-1 and TRBJ1-1): KAGVTQTPRYLIKTRGQQVTLSCSPISGHRSVSWYQQTPGQGLQFLFEYFSETQRNKGNFPGRFSGRQFSNSRSEMNVSTLELGDSALYLCASSLAFGQGRSTEAFFGQGTRLTVV.

This clonotype occurred a few times. This chain connects TRBV7-8 to TRBJ2-1, with 9 bases matching TRBD1. The CDR3 is 15 residues long. V shed 7 bases, J shed 6 bases, and the junction held 10 bases outside the gene matches. Germline loops: CDR1 SGHVS, CDR2 FQNEAQ. The CDR3 sequence: CASINIDRGGNEQFF. CDR3 sequence (DNA): TGTGCCAGCATCAACATAGACAGGGGGGGCAATGAGCAGTTCTTC.

This clonotype was counted a few times. The V gene is TRBV6-1, the J gene TRBJ1-2, with D perhaps TRBD1 (5 bases). Germline V CDR1 and CDR2: MNHNS, SASEGT. The CDR3 loop spans 16 amino acids. Trimming left V 0 bases short and J 5 bases short, with 16 bases between. The CDR3 DNA sequence: TGTGCCAGCAGTGAAGCGGTGAGACAGTTCATATATGGCTACACCTTC. Translating it yields CASSEAVRQFIYGYTF.

The chain uses TRBV7-3 and TRBJ1-4; D gene ambiguous. The CDR3 spans 15 residues. V lost 5 bases and J lost 8, with 18 bases in between. Germline CDR1 SGHTA, CDR2 FQGTGA. The CDR3 is CASSPPAVAREKLFF. The CDR3 DNA sequence: TGTGCCAGCAGCCCCCCGGCAGTTGCAAGGGAAAAACTGTTTTTT. Using reference TRBV7-3 and TRBJ1-4 for the parts outside the CDR3, the full variable domain is GAGVSQTPSNKVTEKGKYVELRCDPISGHTALYWYRQSLGQGPEFLIYFQGTGAADDSGLPNDRFFAVRPEGSVSTLKIQRTERGDSAVYLCASSPPAVAREKLFFGSGTQLSVL.

The J gene is TRBJ2-7, the V gene TRBV7-9; a possible D gene is TRBD1 (5 bases). The V end was cut by 6 bases, the J end by 1 base, with 10 bases between. Germline V gene data show CDR1 as SEHNR and CDR2 as FQNEAQ (reference sequence). The CDR3 runs to 13 residues. CDR3 sequence (DNA): TGTGCCAGCAGAACCCAGGGTTCCTACGAGCAGTACTTC. It is translated as CASRTQGSYEQYF.

Concerning this clonotype: A much larger clone lies a single base off, so this may be a read error. The chain links TRBV27 to TRBJ2-1; 13 bases line up with TRBD2. CDR1 and CDR2 (germline): MNHEY, SMNVEV (reference sequence). This CDR3 is built from 16 residues. CDR3 sequence reads: CAGSSPTSGGYNEQFF. In DNA form, the CDR3 reads TGTGCCGGCAGTTCACCGACTAGCGGGGGGTACAATGAGCAGTTCTTC.

The chain combines TRBV7-3 with TRBJ2-7; unclear D gene. The CDR3 runs 12 residues. The germline gives CDR1 SGHTA, CDR2 FQGTGA. Between the trimmed V and J ends, which lost 5 bases and 6 bases, there was a span of 11 bases. CDR3 DNA: TGTGCCAGCAGCGCTCGAGGACCCGAGCAGTACGTC. This translates into CASSARGPEQYV.

The chain couples TRBV12-3 or TRBV12-4 to TRBJ1-2; D is ambiguous. The CDR3 runs to 16 residues. The V end lost 0 bases, the J end lost 4 bases, and 15 bases lay between the germline ends. The CDR3 here is CASSLAGQEFFYGYTF. In DNA, the CDR3 is TGTGCCAGCAGTTTAGCGGGTCAGGAGTTTTTCTATGGCTACACCTTC.

This clonotype was recorded a few times. The CDR3 loop is CASSNRDRTPNTEAFF. CDR3 bases: TGTGCCAGCAGTAACCGGGACAGGACACCGAACACTGAAGCTTTCTTT. V gene TRBV6-2 or TRBV6-3 combines with J gene TRBJ1-1; TRBD1 aligns across 8 bases. V shed 5 bases, J shed 1 base, and the junction held 9 bases outside the gene matches. Germline assignment: CDR1 MNHEY and CDR2 SVGEGT. The CDR3 is 16 amino acids.

This clonotype was seen more than once but under ten times. This chain connects TRBV27 to TRBJ2-6, with 9 bases matching TRBD1. The V gene end was trimmed by 0 bases and the J gene end by 0 bases; junction bases not matched to a gene: 9. The CDR3 length is 20 residues. CDR1 is MNHEY and CDR2 is SMNVEV in the germline V gene (reference sequence). In nucleotides, the CDR3 is TGTGCCAGCAGTTTATCCTCACCCTGGACAGGGGACTCTGGGGCCAACGTCCTGACTTTC. It yields the protein CASSLSSPWTGDSGANVLTF.

The chain recombines TRBV7-4 with TRBJ2-7; 7 bases line up with TRBD1. CDR1 SGHVT and CDR2 SQSDAQ come from the germline V gene. The CDR3 runs to 14 residues. Unmatched junction bases numbered 3, after V lost 2 bases and J lost 2 bases. The CDR3 loop reads CASSLPDRAYEQYF. DNA of the CDR3: TGTGCCAGCAGCTTACCCGACAGGGCCTACGAGCAGTACTTC.

The V call is TRBV7-9, the J call TRBJ1-6; 9 bases line up with TRBD1. V lost 1 base and J lost 8; bases outside the gene matches: 3. CDR3 length: 15 amino acids. Germline-derived CDR1 and CDR2 are SEHNR and FQNEAQ (reference sequence). The CDR3 region is CASSLGRDRDSPLHF. DNA for the CDR3: TGTGCCAGCAGCTTAGGGCGGGACAGGGATTCACCCCTCCACTTT. Drawing the rest from reference TRBV7-9 and TRBJ1-6, the complete variable domain is DTGVSQNPRHKITKRGQNVTFRCDPISEHNRLYWYRQTLGQGPEFLTYFQNEAQLEKSRLLSDRFSAERPKGSFSTLEIQRTEQGDSAMYLCASSLGRDRDSPLHFGNGTRLTVT.

This clonotype has just a few counts. The chain joins TRBV7-9 to TRBJ2-7, with 12 bases that match TRBD2. The junction had 10 bases not matched to a gene; V was cut back by 5 bases and J by 2 bases. The CDR3 is 17 residues long. CDR1 and CDR2 from the germline V gene are SEHNR and FQNEAQ (reference sequence). CDR3 in amino acids: CASSGPSTSGGTYEQYV. CDR3 sequence (DNA): TGTGCCAGCAGCGGACCCAGTACTAGCGGGGGGACCTACGAGCAGTACGTC.

There are many counts of this clonotype. This rearrangement joins TRBV6-2 or TRBV6-3 to TRBJ2-2, with 13 nucleotides matching TRBD2. The ends lost 8 bases at V and 2 bases at J; junction bases unmatched: 5. The germline CDR1 and CDR2 sequences are MNHEY and SVGEGT. This CDR3 spans 16 amino acids. The CDR3 sequence is CASRLAGGGNTGELFF. DNA of the CDR3: TGTGCCAGCCGACTAGCGGGGGGCGGCAACACCGGGGAGCTGTTTTTT.

This clonotype was recorded only once. The chain recombines TRBV4-1 with TRBJ1-6, with no clear D. CDR3 length equals 13 residues. Trimming shortened V by 1 base and J by 9 bases, and 7 bases separated the two germline ends. CDR1 MGHRA and CDR2 YSYEKL come from the germline V gene. The CDR3 sequence: CASSQVPGSPLHF. CDR3 bases: TGCGCCAGCAGCCAAGTCCCGGGTTCACCCCTCCACTTT.

This clonotype was counted at least ten times. The chain recombines TRBV7-2 with TRBJ1-1; TRBD1 might be the D (5 bases). Looked up from germline, CDR1 is SGHTA and CDR2 is FQGNSA. Trimming left V 1 base short and J 5 bases short, with 23 bases between. The CDR3 runs to 18 residues. CDR3 DNA sequence: TGTGCCAGCAGCTTAGTCGATTTCTCCCCCGGGGCAGGGACTGAAGCTTTCTTT. Translated: CASSLVDFSPGAGTEAFF.